This TCR beta chain was documented in a study of response to subunit inactivated influenza vaccine (dated by TCRdb to the late 2010s). Regarding the complete study: Deep quantitative profiling of the T cell receptor repertoire was used in the study to follow responses to a trivalent subunit inactivated influenza vaccine.

The CDR3, cysteine through phenylalanine, is 14 amino acids long. CDR3 DNA only is kept here, 42 bases in frame from base 1. The germline V gene (reference sequence) sets CDR1 to LNHNV and CDR2 to YYDKDF. The germline V and J ends show losses of 1 base and 5 bases respectively, and no gene match explains 5 bases of the junction. Note on this clonotype: Which antigen it targets is not known. Base qualities are not recorded, but no much larger clone differs from it by a single base.

The library was produced with RT-PCR. Sequencing was performed on an Illumina HiSeq 2500. Clones were called with MiXCR by TCRdb after fastp trimmed the public reads at Q25, and only in-frame beta chains were retained. Identical CDR3 protein sequences are pooled into one entry, listed with their most common genes and DNA. This sample holds hundreds of thousands of distinct CDR3 sequences; about 25% were observed only once. Of the sample, about 1.9% falls within the top ten clones. Study-wide findings and limitations: It was suggested by the authors that each seasonal influenza vaccination may recruit only a limited number of new T cells.

The source material was CD4+ T cells sorted from PBMCs, sampled less than 6 days after vaccination. The chain is made from TRBV15 and TRBJ2-7; the junction holds 7 bases that match TRBD1. This TCR was sampled from a man aged 50-60 years who received an inactivated influenza vaccine. Donor details come from another sample of the same person, matched by shared clones. The encoded CDR3 is CATSRGGGTHEQYF. The nucleotide sequence is given as TGTGCCACCAGCAGAGGAGGGGGCACCCACGAGCAGTACTTC.